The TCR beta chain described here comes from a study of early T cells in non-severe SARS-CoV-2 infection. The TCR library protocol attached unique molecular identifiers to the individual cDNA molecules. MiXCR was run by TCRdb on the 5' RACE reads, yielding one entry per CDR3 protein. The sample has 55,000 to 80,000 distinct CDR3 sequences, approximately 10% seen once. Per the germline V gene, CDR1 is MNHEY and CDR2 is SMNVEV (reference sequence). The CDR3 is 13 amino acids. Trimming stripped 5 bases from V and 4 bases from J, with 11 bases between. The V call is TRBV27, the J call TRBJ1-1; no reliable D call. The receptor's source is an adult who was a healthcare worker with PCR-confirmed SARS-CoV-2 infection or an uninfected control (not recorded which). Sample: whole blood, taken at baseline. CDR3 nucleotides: TGTGCCAGCAGTAATTTGGGGTTCACTGAAGCTTTCTTT. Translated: CASSNLGFTEAFF.